The 18 T cell receptor beta chains reported below all come from one sample, sequenced in a study of cytomegalovirus exposure and HLA in healthy donors. PCR primers comprised 60 Vbeta and 13 Jbeta primers. Data came from immunoSEQ multiplex PCR; TCRdb stores just in-frame clones and leaves some out. The sample contains around 120,000 clones, less than 20% of which appear only once. The sequenced sample consisted of PBMCs. The origin of the receptors is a woman aged 18-29 years in good health and CMV-seronegative.

The sample holds a few counts of this clone. The chain joins TRBV6-5 to TRBJ2-2; 8 nucleotides align to TRBD1. Trimming at V came to 2 bases and at J to 0 bases, leaving 2 bases not matched to a gene. CDR1 MNHEY and CDR2 SVGAGI come from the germline V gene. The CDR3 loop spans 16 amino acids. The CDR3, as DNA: TGTGCCAGCAGTTACGGGGGACAGGCGAACACCGGGGAGCTGTTTTTT. Protein product: CASSYGGQANTGELFF.

This clone was seen a handful of times. The J gene is TRBJ2-7, the V gene TRBV6-4; D unresolved. Trimming left V 2 bases short and J 0 bases short, with 8 bases between. CDR3 length: 14 residues. Germline lookup yields CDR1 MRHNA and CDR2 SNTAGT. In DNA, the CDR3 is TGTGCCAGCAGTGACGTCAGCGCCTCCTACGAGCAGTACTTC. This sequence encodes CASSDVSASYEQYF.

This chain's CDR3 is CASSRTGEQYF. CDR3 nucleotide sequence: TGTGCCAGCAGCCGCACGGGTGAGCAGTACTTC. V gene TRBV5-6 combines with J gene TRBJ2-7; no firm D call. The germline V gene encodes CDR1 SGHDT and CDR2 YYEEEE. The CDR3 sequence is 11 residues long. V shed 4 bases and J shed 7 bases, with 9 bases lying between them.

The chain links TRBV4-3 to TRBJ1-4; D is unclear. Germline V gene data show CDR1 as LGHNA and CDR2 as YSLEER. The CDR3 has 16 amino acids. Trimming removed 1 base from V and 8 bases from J, with 17 bases in between. The CDR3 DNA sequence: TGCGCCAGCAGCCAAGTGGGAGCGTTAAGTGGGGAAAAACTGTTTTTT. Residues: CASSQVGALSGEKLFF.

The chain links TRBV5-8 to TRBJ2-5; D possibly corresponds to TRBD1 (5 bases). Germline values: CDR1 SGHTS, CDR2 YDEGEE. Trimming took off 2 bases at V and 1 base at J, with 12 bases between the two ends. The CDR3 sequence is 15 residues long. The CDR3 DNA sequence: TGTGCCAGCAGCTTCGGGCAGGGCCCCCAAGAGACCCAGTACTTC. Translation: CASSFGQGPQETQYF. Full variable domain (outside the CDR3, taken from reference TRBV5-8 and TRBJ2-5): EAGVTQSPTHLIKTRGQQATLRCSPISGHTSVYWYQQALGLGLQFLLWYDEGEERNRGNFPPRFSGRQFPNYSSELNVNALELEDSALYLCASSFGQGPQETQYFGPGTRLLVL.

The chain joins TRBV4-1 to TRBJ2-7, with 10 bases matching TRBD1. The CDR3 loop spans 15 amino acids. V was clipped by 0 bases and J by 4 bases; unmatched bases: 3. The germline gives CDR1 MGHRA, CDR2 YSYEKL. CDR3 residues: CASSQEGTGAYEQYF. DNA of the CDR3: TGCGCCAGCAGCCAAGAGGGGACAGGGGCGTACGAGCAGTACTTC.

In this sample, this clone turned up a few times. The chain combines TRBV2 with TRBJ1-2; the D gene is possibly TRBD1 (6 bases). The ends were cut back, 6 bases at V and 7 bases at J, with 18 bases in the middle. Germline CDR1 is SNHLY and CDR2 is FYNNEI. The CDR3 has 14 amino acids. DNA of the CDR3: TGTGCCAGCAGGGAACAGGGCTCAGAATCTGGCTACACCTTC. The encoded protein is CASREQGSESGYTF.

This clone was counted a few times. The CDR3 loop reads CASSLESHRGELFF. The CDR3 nucleotides are TGTGCCAGCAGTTTAGAGTCCCACCGCGGGGAGCTGTTTTTT. The chain links TRBV28 to TRBJ2-2; D uncertain. This CDR3 is 14 amino acids long. Germline loops: CDR1 MDHEN, CDR2 SYDVKM. Trimming removed 2 bases at V and 7 bases at J, with 11 bases between.

This chain links TRBV19 with TRBJ2-7; D gene uncertain. The V and J ends lost 5 bases and 6 bases respectively, with 14 bases between them. CDR1 is LNHDA and CDR2 is SQIVND in the germline V gene (reference sequence). This CDR3 has 13 residues. In nucleotides, the CDR3 is TGTGCCAGTAGTCCCTCACGTTTGAGCGAGCAGTACTTC. Protein: CASSPSRLSEQYF.

This clone was observed a handful of times. The V gene is TRBV7-9, the J gene TRBJ1-5; TRBD1 might be the D (5 bases). Germline CDR1 SEHNR, CDR2 FQNEAQ (reference sequence). V lost 3 bases and J 3 bases, leaving 12 bases between the germline ends. This CDR3 has 15 residues. The CDR3 loop is CASSFSGAFNQPQHF. DNA for the CDR3: TGTGCCAGCAGCTTTAGTGGGGCCTTCAATCAGCCCCAGCATTTT.

The rearrangement links TRBV4-3 to TRBJ1-1; 7 bases are a match to TRBD1. J was trimmed by 0 bases and V by 0 bases; bases with no gene match: 7. The CDR3 length is 17 residues. Germline CDR1 reads LGHNA; CDR2 reads YSLEER. In DNA form, the CDR3 reads TGCGCCAGCAGCCAAGACCTCCGGGACAGTTTGAACACTGAAGCTTTCTTT. Amino acid sequence: CASSQDLRDSLNTEAFF.

CDR3 DNA: TGCAGCGTTGAACGCCAGGCCAACACTGAAGCTTTCTTT. Translating gives CSVERQANTEAFF. The chain is built from TRBV29-1 and TRBJ1-1, with no clear D. This CDR3 is built from 13 residues. The V end was cut by 2 bases, the J end by 2 bases, with 9 bases between. CDR1 and CDR2 from the germline V gene are SQVTM and ANQGSEA. Full variable domain (remainder filled in from reference TRBV29-1 and TRBJ1-1): SAVISQKPSRDICQRGTSLTIQCQVDSQVTMMFWYRQQPGQSLTLIATANQGSEATYESGFVIDKFPISRPNLTFSTLTVSNMSPEDSSIYLCSVERQANTEAFFGQGTRLTVV.

This clone showed up just a few times. This chain connects TRBV15 to TRBJ2-3, with 8 positions matching TRBD2. The CDR3 has 15 residues. Per germline, CDR1 LNHNV and CDR2 YYDKDF (reference sequence). The junction had 7 bases not matched to a gene; V was cut back by 5 bases and J by 3 bases. The CDR3 DNA reads as TGTGCCACCAGCCGGGGGGGAAGCGGTACAGATACGCAGTATTTT. It yields the protein CATSRGGSGTDTQYF.

There are a few counts of this clone. The J gene is TRBJ2-5, the V gene TRBV6-5; 11 nucleotides match TRBD1. Germline lookup yields CDR1 MNHEY and CDR2 SVGAGI. The CDR3 is made up of 15 amino acids. V shed 5 bases, J shed 4 bases, and the junction held 6 bases outside the gene matches. The CDR3 bases are TGTGCCAGCAGTCAGGACAGGGGGCGTTCAGAGACCCAGTACTTC. Protein sequence: CASSQDRGRSETQYF.

The sample holds a few counts of this clone. The gene calls are TRBV30 and TRBJ1-3; TRBD1 matches 8 bases. V lost 0 bases to trimming and J lost 5 bases; unmatched junction nucleotides: 6. There are 15 residues in the CDR3. Germline V gene data show CDR1 as GTSNPN and CDR2 as SVGIG (reference sequence). CDR3 protein: CAWSVRAGGRNTIYF. The CDR3 coding sequence is TGTGCCTGGAGTGTTAGGGCAGGGGGCCGAAACACCATATATTTT.

This clone occurred a few times. The J gene is TRBJ2-5, the V gene TRBV5-4; TRBD1 matches 7 bases. Germline lookup yields CDR1 SGHNT and CDR2 YYREEE (reference sequence). The CDR3 is 13 residues long. V lost 0 bases to trimming and J lost 7 bases; unmatched junction nucleotides: 3. DNA of the CDR3: TGTGCCAGCAGCTTGGGACAGGGATCGACCCAGTACTTC. Translation: CASSLGQGSTQYF.

The rearrangement links TRBV18 to TRBJ2-2; 7 bases fit TRBD2. Germline loops: CDR1 KGHSH, CDR2 LQKENI. Trimming at V came to 3 bases and at J to 4 bases, leaving 2 bases not matched to a gene. This CDR3 spans 14 amino acids. In DNA, the CDR3 is TGTGCCAGCTCACCGGCGGGGGTCACCGGGGAGCTGTTTTTT. It codes for CASSPAGVTGELFF.

The DNA of the CDR3 is TGTGCCAGCAGGGTCCGGGACAGGTCCTCCTACGAGCAGTACTTC. Translating gives CASRVRDRSSYEQYF. The rearrangement uses TRBV28 and TRBJ2-7, with 8 bases matching TRBD1. Trimming cost V 6 bases and J 0 bases; bases outside gene matches: 7. Germline V gene lookup returns CDR1 MDHEN and CDR2 SYDVKM. The CDR3 spans 15 residues.